The 25 T cell receptor beta chains reported below all come from one sample, sequenced in a study of shared clonotypes between healthy human individuals. Assay: immunoSEQ multiplex PCR; the TCRdb copy retains only in-frame clones and omits some. The sample yields 1 million to 1.3 million clones, around 82% seen once. The sample consisted of memory CD4+ T cells from PBMCs. Subset denoted: CD45RA-negative fraction. The receptors stem from a young man in good health. Some clones in this sample may be carry-over from other donors' samples.

The chain joins TRBV5-1 to TRBJ2-5; no reliable D call. This CDR3 spans 13 amino acids. V was trimmed by 3 bases and J by 7 bases, leaving 13 bases between them. CDR1 and CDR2 from the germline V gene are SGHRS and YFSETQ. CDR3 protein: CASSSASAVTQYF. The CDR3 bases are TGCGCCAGCAGCTCTGCCTCGGCAGTGACCCAGTACTTC.

Comment on this clone: Different DNA sequences within this sample yield the same CDR3. The genes are TRBV28 and TRBJ1-2; no reliable D call. CDR1 and CDR2 (germline): MDHEN, SYDVKM. V was trimmed by 3 bases and J by 6 bases, leaving 8 bases between them. CDR3 length: 12 amino acids. CDR3 sequence: CASSLGGHGYTF. The CDR3 nucleotides are TGTGCCAGCAGTTTGGGAGGCCATGGCTACACCTTC.

The chain has TRBV7-8 and TRBJ1-4, with TRBD1 matching over 10 bases. CDR1 SGHVS and CDR2 FQNEAQ come from the germline V gene. The J segment lost 5 bases and the V segment lost 5 bases, leaving 8 bases of the junction unmatched. The CDR3 covers 16 residues. The CDR3 protein is CASSVEDRGRNEKLFF. Written as DNA, the CDR3 is TGTGCCAGCAGCGTGGAAGACAGGGGGCGAAATGAAAAACTGTTTTTT.

The chain carries TRBV5-5 and TRBJ2-3; TRBD1 might be the D (5 bases). The CDR3 totals 12 residues. Per the germline V gene, CDR1 is SGHKS and CDR2 is YYEKEE (reference sequence). With 3 bases removed from V and 5 bases from J, the gap between germline ends came to 7 bases. The CDR3 loop is CASSSDKDTQYF. The CDR3 DNA sequence: TGTGCCAGCAGCTCGGACAAAGATACGCAGTATTTT.

This chain uses TRBV19 with TRBJ2-2, with 7 nucleotides matching TRBD1. The CDR3 length is 15 residues. V shed 3 bases, J shed 1 base, and the junction held 2 bases outside the gene matches. Germline V CDR1 and CDR2: LNHDA, SQIVND (reference sequence). CDR3 in DNA: TGTGCCAGTAGTATCCGGGACAGGAACACCGGGGAGCTGTTTTTT. Translated, it gives CASSIRDRNTGELFF.

The chain uses TRBV21-1 and TRBJ2-7; TRBD1 was called by the table and not checked on the DNA. TRBV21-1 is described as a pseudogene. This CDR3 is built from 15 residues. The CDR3 here is CASSGRDRGTYEQYF. CDR3 coding DNA: TGTGCCAGCAGCGGCCGGGACAGGGGAACCTACGAGCAGTACTTC.

This clone was picked up a small number of times. This chain connects TRBV28 to TRBJ1-2, with 7 bases fitting TRBD1. V lost 3 bases, J lost 4 bases, and 5 bases stayed unmatched. Germline CDR1 MDHEN, CDR2 SYDVKM. The length of the CDR3 is 14 residues. This chain's CDR3 is CASSLGQTLYGYTF. The CDR3 coding sequence is TGTGCCAGCAGTTTGGGACAGACTCTCTATGGCTACACCTTC.

The rearrangement links TRBV19 to TRBJ2-7; D may be TRBD1 (7 bases). Germline values: CDR1 LNHDA, CDR2 SQIVND (reference sequence). The CDR3 consists of 13 residues. Deletions cut 6 bases from V and 6 bases from J, with 15 bases between. CDR3 sequence (DNA): TGTGCCAGTAGGACCCACAGGGGAGGCGAGCAGTACTTC. Its protein product is CASRTHRGGEQYF.

This clone was found once. At one boundary the junction diverges from the germline segment, which might be a read error. The chain combines TRBV10-2 with TRBJ2-7; TRBD2 matches at 8 bases. This CDR3 region has 15 residues. Germline V gives CDR1 WSHSY, CDR2 SAAADI. CDR3 coding DNA: TGTGCCATCAGTGACAGTAGCGGGAACTCCTACGAGCAGTACTTC. It is translated as CAISDSSGNSYEQYF.

CDR3 amino acids: CASNHWVNTEAFF. The CDR3 DNA follows: TGTGCCAGCAACCACTGGGTGAACACTGAAGCTTTCTTT. V and J are TRBV11-1 and TRBJ1-1, with D hard to call. V shed 7 bases and J shed 0 bases, with 9 bases lying between them. The CDR3 runs 13 residues. The germline gives CDR1 SGHAT, CDR2 FQDESV (reference sequence).

As to this clone: This clone may be a read error of a much larger clone one base away. The chain recombines TRBV6-1 with TRBJ2-7; no definite D call. V lost 5 bases and J lost 5, with 7 bases in between. The CDR3 runs to 11 residues. The germline gives CDR1 MNHNS, CDR2 SASEGT. The CDR3 nucleotides read TGTGCCAGCAGTACGACCGACGAGCAGTACTTC. It translates to CASSTTDEQYF.

A single count supports this clone. This chain connects TRBV4-1 to TRBJ2-2; D unresolved. The CDR3 loop spans 16 amino acids. The ends were cut back, 3 bases at V and 0 bases at J, with 11 bases in the middle. CDR1 and CDR2 (germline): MGHRA, YSYEKL. The CDR3 nucleotides read TGCGCCAGCAGCCACCACAGCACATCGAACACCGGGGAGCTGTTTTTT. Its translation: CASSHHSTSNTGELFF.

This chain uses TRBV29-1 with TRBJ1-2, with D possibly being TRBD1 (5 bases). Per germline, CDR1 SQVTM and CDR2 ANQGSEA. Trimming left V 4 bases short and J 7 bases short, with 16 bases between. The CDR3 runs 13 residues. The DNA of the CDR3 is TGCAGCGTTGGCAATCCCAGAGGGACTGGCTACACCTTC. It codes for CSVGNPRGTGYTF.

This clone has a handful of counts. The chain has TRBV5-1 and TRBJ1-4, with D perhaps TRBD1 (5 bases). Looked up from germline, CDR1 is SGHRS and CDR2 is YFSETQ. CDR3 length: 14 amino acids. V lost 4 bases to trimming and J lost 8 bases, with 15 bases between them. The CDR3 region has the DNA TGCGCCAGCAGCCCGGGACTTACGGGGGAAAAACTGTTTTTT. Translated, it gives CASSPGLTGEKLFF.

The CDR3 here is CAISDFRGQFEQYF. For the CDR3, the DNA is TGTGCCATCAGTGATTTTAGGGGGCAGTTCGAGCAGTACTTC. The chain links TRBV10-3 to TRBJ2-7, with 7 bases lining up with TRBD1. The germline V gene has CDR1 ENHRY and CDR2 SYGVKD. CDR3 length equals 14 residues. V shed 3 bases, J shed 6 bases, and the junction held 8 bases outside the gene matches.

The genes are TRBV5-6 and TRBJ2-5; 8 nucleotides align to TRBD2. Germline lookup yields CDR1 SGHDT and CDR2 YYEEEE. Trimming took 3 bases from V and 2 from J; bases not matched to a gene: 6. The CDR3 spans 15 residues. The CDR3 region has the DNA TGTGCCAGCAGCTCTAGCGGGCTTTTACAAGAGACCCAGTACTTC. Translating gives CASSSSGLLQETQYF.

This chain joins TRBV9 and TRBJ1-1; possible D gene TRBD1, 5 bases. The V and J ends lost 3 bases and 6 bases respectively, with 24 bases between them. The germline CDR1 and CDR2 sequences are SGDLS and YYNGEE. The CDR3 is 17 residues long. The CDR3 spells CASSDPGGYRQDSEAFF. In nucleotides, the CDR3 is TGTGCCAGCAGCGACCCGGGGGGGTATCGCCAGGACTCTGAAGCTTTCTTT.

This chain connects TRBV7-3 to TRBJ2-7; 8 positions agree with TRBD2. Germline trimming cut 1 base from V and 5 bases from J; bases unmatched to any gene: 1. Germline V gene data show CDR1 as SGHTA and CDR2 as FQGTGA. This CDR3 spans 13 amino acids. This CDR3 reads CASSLRGLDEQYF. Here the CDR3 DNA reads TGTGCCAGCAGCTTAAGGGGACTAGACGAGCAGTACTTC.

J is TRBJ2-7 and V is TRBV25-1; D may be TRBD2 (6 bases). The CDR3 length is 14 residues. The germline gives CDR1 MGHDK, CDR2 SYGVNS. Trimming stripped 8 bases from V and 9 bases from J, with 23 bases between. CDR3 nucleotide sequence: TGTGCCAGCGGCCACGTATATGGCGGGATTGGGCAGTACTTC. Encoded protein: CASGHVYGGIGQYF.

V and J are TRBV6-1 and TRBJ2-7; D remains unclear. The germline gives CDR1 MNHNS, CDR2 SASEGT. The CDR3 covers 12 residues. The germline V and J ends were trimmed by 6 bases and 4 bases, with 10 bases remaining between them. CDR3 sequence: CASSSSLYEQYF. The CDR3 DNA is TGTGCCAGCAGCTCTAGTTTGTACGAGCAGTACTTC.

This clone was counted between two and nine times. Different DNA sequences within this sample yield the same CDR3. The genes are TRBV28 and TRBJ2-3; TRBD1 matches 9 bases. The germline V gene has CDR1 MDHEN and CDR2 SYDVKM. Trimming took 5 bases from V and 1 from J; bases not matched to a gene: 4. The CDR3 sequence is 15 residues long. The CDR3 region has the DNA TGTGCCAGCAGTCGAAGGACAGGGGGCACAGATACGCAGTATTTT. Translation gives CASSRRTGGTDTQYF.

The chain combines TRBV29-1 with TRBJ1-2; weak D call: TRBD1 (5 bases). This CDR3 is built from 11 residues. Germline loops: CDR1 SQVTM, CDR2 ANQGSEA. Deletions cut 3 bases from V and 6 bases from J, with 8 bases between. The CDR3 DNA is TGCAGCGTTGAGGGGGGAGATGGCTACACCTTC. Its protein product is CSVEGGDGYTF.

The chain carries TRBV6-5 and TRBJ1-5; D uncertain. The germline V gene encodes CDR1 MNHEY and CDR2 SVGAGI. V was clipped by 4 bases and J by 6 bases, with 10 bases between them. CDR3 length: 13 amino acids. The DNA for the CDR3 is TGTGCCAGCAGTTGGCGTAGGTCTCAGCCCCAGCATTTT. Residues: CASSWRRSQPQHF.

The chain combines TRBV7-8 with TRBJ2-7; either TRBD1 or TRBD2 may fit D (7 bases each). Germline-derived CDR1 and CDR2 are SGHVS and FQNEAQ. This CDR3 is built from 17 residues. The ends were cut back, 0 bases at V and 0 bases at J, with 15 bases in the middle. The CDR3 nucleotides are TGTGCCAGCAGCTTAGCCCAGGGGGGGCCCCCCTCCTACGAGCAGTACTTC. Encoded protein: CASSLAQGGPPSYEQYF. The entire variable domain, with the rest obtained from reference TRBV7-8 and TRBJ2-7, is as follows: GAGVSQSPRYKVAKRGQDVALRCDPISGHVSLFWYQQALGQGPEFLTYFQNEAQLDKSGLPSDRFFAERPEGSVSTLKIQRTQQEDSAVYLCASSLAQGGPPSYEQYFGPGTRLTVT.

This clone came up once. V usage is TRBV9 and J usage is TRBJ2-2; D unresolved. There are 14 residues in the CDR3. Germline V gives CDR1 SGDLS, CDR2 YYNGEE. Trimming pared 5 bases from V and 1 base from J, leaving 9 bases between. CDR3: CASSRTVNTGELFF. In DNA form, the CDR3 reads TGTGCCAGCAGTCGGACGGTGAACACCGGGGAGCTGTTTTTT.